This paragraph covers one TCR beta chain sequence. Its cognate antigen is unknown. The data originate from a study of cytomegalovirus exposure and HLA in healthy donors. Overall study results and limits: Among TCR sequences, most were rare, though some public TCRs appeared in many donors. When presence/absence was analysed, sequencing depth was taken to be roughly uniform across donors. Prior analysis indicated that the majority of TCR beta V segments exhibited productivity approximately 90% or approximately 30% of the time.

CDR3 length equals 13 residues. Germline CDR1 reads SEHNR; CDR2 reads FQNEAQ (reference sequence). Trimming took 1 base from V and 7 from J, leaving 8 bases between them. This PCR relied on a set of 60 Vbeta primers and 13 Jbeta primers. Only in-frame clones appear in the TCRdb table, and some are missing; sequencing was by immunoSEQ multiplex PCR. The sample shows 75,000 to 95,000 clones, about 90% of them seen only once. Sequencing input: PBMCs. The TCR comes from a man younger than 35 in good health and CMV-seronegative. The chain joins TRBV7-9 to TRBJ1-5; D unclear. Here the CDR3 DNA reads TGTGCCAGCAGCTTAGGAACGGGACAGCCCCAGCATTTT. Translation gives CASSLGTGQPQHF.